Listed below are T cell receptor beta chains from one sample, sequenced in a study of T-cell memory formation after mild COVID-19. From the 5' RACE reads, TCRdb called clonotypes with MiXCR, one entry per CDR3 protein. The table shows around 200,000 distinct CDR3 sequences, with 15% to 20% occurring only once. The sample taken for sequencing was PBMCs or a T cell subset sorted from them (not recorded which). The receptors derive from a man aged 18 to 35 who had mild COVID-19 (a few samples of this study predate the infection). Cell type and time point are not known. The CDR3 runs from the conserved cysteine through the conserved F or W.

v_call cdr3_aa
TRBV12-3/TRBV12-4 CASSPQGNIEAFF
TRBV20-1 CSAQLDTDTQYF
TRBV25-1 CASSEMEGSTEAFF
TRBV20-1 CSARGSPRGYTF
TRBV7-2 CASSRGLAGAGELFF
TRBV9 CASSVNTGNEQFF
TRBV28 CASRTGQNTGELFF
TRBV20-1 CSARYTSAEETQYF
TRBV7-2 CASSLAPQFSGNTIYF
TRBV20-1 CSATERGPPTVTQYF
TRBV24-1 CATTGDINYGYTF
TRBV10-3 CAISGDRGRSGYTF
TRBV7-2 CASSLIGTIRQETQYF
TRBV5-6 CASSLVQGSTDTQYF
TRBV12-3/TRBV12-4 CASSPPGQGAQTYGYTF
TRBV5-1 CASSSLGVEGTEAFF
TRBV6-2/TRBV6-3 CASSYSMESTDTQYF
TRBV4-3 CASSLGTSGVLYEQYF
TRBV20-1 CSAHNTRMNTGELFF
TRBV6-2/TRBV6-3 CASSWTGFQPQHF
TRBV28 CASQKGGQETQYF
TRBV6-5 CASSYSQARITYEQYF
TRBV9 CASSVDPGYNEQFF
TRBV18 CASSQGNQPQHF